This is a list of T cell receptor beta chains from one sample in a study of CD8 T cells in Susac syndrome. TCRdb used MiXCR to reprocess the immunoSEQ multiplex PCR reads, holding one entry per CDR3 protein. The sample includes approximately 180,000 distinct CDR3 sequences, over 85% seen only once; the top ten take under 0.095%. Sequences were obtained from CD4+ T cells from PBMCs. The receptors were sampled from a human donor with multiple sclerosis. The CDR3 runs from the conserved cysteine through the conserved F or W. The order of the fields is clone size, D gene, J gene, V gene, CDR3 protein, CDR3 DNA. A D gene is named only where the DNA matches it firmly. The size field is filled for only some rows; it gives once, few, many or a size class.

>.|.|TRBJ1-1|TRBV20-1
CSAKGGMNTEAFF
TGCAGTGCTAAGGGTGGTATGAACACTGAAGCTTTCTTT
>.|TRBD1|TRBJ2-1|TRBV15
CATSRRTGENEQFF
TGTGCCACCAGCAGACGGACAGGGGAGAATGAGCAGTTCTTC
>.|TRBD2|TRBJ2-1|TRBV10-2
CASTGGLAGLSSYNEQFF
TGCGCCAGCACGGGGGGACTAGCGGGTTTGAGCTCCTACAATGAGCAGTTCTTC
>.|.|TRBJ2-5|TRBV7-2
CASSGGGFARETQYF
TGTGCCAGCAGCGGGGGGGGCTTTGCAAGAGAGACCCAGTACTTC
>few|TRBD1|TRBJ2-7|TRBV30
CAWMRTGNYEQYF
TGTGCCTGGATGCGGACAGGGAACTACGAGCAGTACTTC
>.|TRBD1|TRBJ2-3|TRBV19
CASSEPGGSTDTQYF
TGTGCCAGTAGTGAGCCAGGGGGTAGCACAGATACGCAGTATTTT
>.|.|TRBJ1-1|TRBV5-1
CASSSSGDTEAFF
TGCGCCAGCAGCTCCTCCGGGGACACTGAAGCTTTCTTT
>.|.|TRBJ2-7|TRBV18
CASSQGREGYEQYF
TGTGCCAGCTCACAGGGACGAGAAGGATACGAGCAGTACTTC
>.|.|TRBJ1-4|TRBV4-1
CASRETLYEKLFF
TGCGCCAGCAGAGAGACTCTCTATGAAAAACTGTTTTTT
>once|.|TRBJ2-3|TRBV5-6
CASSLPGQPSTDTQYF
TGTGCCAGCAGCTTGCCAGGACAACCGAGCACAGATACGCAGTATTTT
>once|.|TRBJ1-4|TRBV2
CASSDLVGVGTPRKLFF
TGTGCCAGCAGTGATCTTGTCGGGGTCGGGACACCGAGAAAACTGTTTTTT
>.|TRBD1|TRBJ2-6|TRBV5-4
CASSFGQGFGGANVLTF
TGTGCCAGCAGCTTTGGACAGGGATTTGGAGGGGCCAACGTCCTGACTTTC
>.|.|TRBJ1-6|TRBV7-6
CASSLGGLGVTSPLHF
TGTGCCAGCAGCTTAGGGGGACTAGGGGTCACTTCACCCCTCCACTTT
>.|.|TRBJ2-1|TRBV24-1
CATSDLTPSSSYNEQFF
TGTGCCACCAGTGATTTGACCCCTTCTAGCTCCTACAATGAGCAGTTCTTC
>.|.|TRBJ1-1|TRBV9
CASRVLQGLGTEAFF
TGTGCCAGCAGGGTACTCCAGGGACTAGGAACTGAAGCTTTCTTT
>.|.|TRBJ1-1|TRBV6-6
CASSYSPGRGSTEAFF
TGTGCCAGCAGTTACAGTCCGGGCAGGGGTAGCACTGAAGCTTTCTTT
>.|.|TRBJ2-1|TRBV6-2/TRBV6-3
CASSYPGLHEQFF
TGTGCCAGCAGTTACCCCGGGCTCCATGAGCAGTTCTTC
>.|TRBD2|TRBJ2-3|TRBV10-2
CASSETSGRAATQYF
TGCGCCAGCAGTGAGACTAGCGGGAGGGCTGCTACGCAGTATTTT
>few|.|TRBJ2-3|TRBV12-3/TRBV12-4
CASSPFTDTQYF
TGTGCCAGCAGTCCATTTACAGATACGCAGTATTTT
>.|TRBD2|TRBJ2-7|TRBV9
CASSVGIAGVYEQYF
TGTGCCAGCAGCGTAGGAATAGCGGGAGTATACGAGCAGTACTTC
>few|TRBD1|TRBJ2-7|TRBV12-3/TRBV12-4
CASSSPGQGLYEQYF
TGTGCCAGCAGTTCCCCGGGACAGGGATTGTACGAGCAGTACTTC
>.|.|TRBJ2-2|TRBV30
CAWSNQPLSTGELFF
TGTGCCTGGAGTAACCAGCCCCTGAGCACCGGGGAGCTGTTTTTT
>.|.|TRBJ1-4|TRBV24-1
CATSEANNEKLFF
TGTGCCACCAGTGAAGCCAATAATGAAAAACTGTTTTTT
>.|.|TRBJ2-3|TRBV20-1
CSARSGNGDTQYF
TGCAGTGCTAGATCGGGCAATGGAGATACGCAGTATTTT
>.|TRBD2|TRBJ2-1|TRBV20-1
CSAWTSDPYNEQFF
TGCAGTGCTTGGACTAGCGACCCCTACAATGAGCAGTTCTTC
>.|.|TRBJ1-1|TRBV13
CASSPIDSVNTEAFF
TGTGCCAGCAGCCCCATCGACAGTGTGAACACTGAAGCTTTCTTT
>.|TRBD1|TRBJ1-5|TRBV28
CASRTIRGQGTHQPQHF
TGTGCCAGCAGAACCATTAGGGGACAGGGGACTCACCAGCCCCAGCATTTT
>few|TRBD2|TRBJ2-7|TRBV4-2
CASSATSGASYEQYF
TGTGCCAGCAGCGCAACTAGCGGGGCCTCCTACGAGCAGTACTTC
>.|TRBD2|TRBJ2-1|TRBV4-2
CASSRGLAGVYNEQFF
TGTGCCAGCAGCCGGGGACTAGCGGGGGTATACAATGAGCAGTTCTTC
>.|.|TRBJ2-5|TRBV23-1
CASSQQSSFRGDKETQYF
TGCGCCAGCAGTCAACAATCATCCTTCAGGGGGGATAAAGAGACCCAGTACTTC
>.|TRBD1|TRBJ1-3|TRBV3-1
CASSRGQGAYGNTIYF
TGTGCCAGCAGCCGAGGACAGGGGGCTTATGGAAACACCATATATTTT
>once|.|TRBJ1-1|TRBV6-5
CASSYRMNTEAFF
TGTGCCAGCAGTTACAGGATGAACACTGAAGCTTTCTTT
>.|.|TRBJ2-5|TRBV28
CASTRGGVQKTQYF
TGTGCCAGCACCAGAGGAGGGGTCCAAAAGACCCAGTACTTC
>.|.|TRBJ2-7|TRBV29-1
CSVKEDSWYEQYF
TGCAGCGTTAAGGAGGACTCCTGGTACGAGCAGTACTTC
>.|TRBD2|TRBJ2-2|TRBV19
CASSSLAGKGSGELFF
TGTGCCAGTAGTAGTCTAGCGGGAAAGGGATCCGGGGAGCTTTTTTTT
>.|.|TRBJ2-5|TRBV4-1
CASSQDDRGETQYF
TGCGCCAGCAGCCAAGATGATAGGGGAGAGACCCAGTACTTC
>.|.|TRBJ1-6|TRBV7-2
CASSRTPVNSPLHF
TGTGCCAGCTCGCGGACACCGGTTAATTCACCCCTCCACTTT
>.|TRBD1|TRBJ2-7|TRBV6-5
CASSYSTSGQGVGEQYF
TGTGCCAGCAGTTACTCGACGTCGGGACAGGGGGTGGGTGAGCAGTACTTC
>.|TRBD2|TRBJ2-2|TRBV20-1
CSARASGITGELFF
TGCAGTGCTAGAGCTAGCGGGATTACCGGGGAGCTGTTTTTT
>once|.|TRBJ2-3|TRBV20-1
CSAKVPPGFDTQYF
TGCAGTGCTAAGGTCCCCCCTGGGTTCGATACGCAGTATTTT
>.|TRBD1|TRBJ1-4|TRBV20-1
CSATTHRDRGANEKLFF
TGCAGTGCTACGACACACCGGGACAGGGGGGCAAATGAAAAACTGTTTTTT
>.|.|TRBJ1-1|TRBV25-1
CASSDMGSTEAFF
TGTGCCAGCAGTGACATGGGGAGCACTGAAGCTTTCTTT
>.|TRBD2|TRBJ2-5|TRBV2
CASSDGLAGGAETQYF
TGTGCCAGCAGTGATGGACTAGCGGGGGGCGCGGAGACCCAGTACTTC
>.|TRBD1|TRBJ1-5|TRBV20-1
CSARDLQGHQPQHF
TGCAGTGCTAGAGACCTACAGGGGCATCAGCCCCAGCATTTT
>.|.|TRBJ2-2|TRBV30
CAWSFTGTGELFF
TGTGCCTGGAGTTTTACGGGTACCGGGGAGCTGTTTTTT
>.|.|TRBJ2-5|TRBV29-1
CSVAGGKRREETQYF
TGCAGCGTTGCGGGCGGTAAGAGACGGGAAGAGACCCAGTACTTC
>.|TRBD1|TRBJ1-4|TRBV5-1
CASSPGDSSNEKLFF
TGCGCCAGCAGCCCAGGGGACAGCTCTAATGAAAAACTGTTTTTT
>.|TRBD1|TRBJ2-2|TRBV30
CAWSVHRGTGELFF
TGTGCCTGGAGTGTACACAGGGGCACCGGGGAGCTGTTTTTT
>.|.|TRBJ2-2|TRBV5-1
CASGVSGNTGELFF
TGCGCCAGTGGGGTTTCAGGGAACACCGGGGAGCTGTTTTTT
>.|.|TRBJ1-5|TRBV10-1
CASSECEGNQPQHF
TGCGCCAGCAGTGAGTGCGAGGGCAATCAGCCCCAGCATTTT
>.|.|TRBJ2-6|TRBV12-3/TRBV12-4
CASSPLPGANVLTF
TGTGCCAGCAGCCCTCTCCCAGGGGCCAACGTCCTGACTTTC
>.|.|TRBJ2-5|TRBV18
CASSPQRKPGETQYF
TGTGCCAGCTCACCACAAAGAAAACCAGGCGAGACCCAGTACTTC
>.|.|TRBJ2-1|TRBV18
CASSISGTTYNEQFF
TGTGCCAGCTCAATTAGCGGCACTACCTACAATGAGCAGTTCTTC
>.|TRBD2|TRBJ2-7|TRBV20-1
CSARGSGSYEQYF
TGCAGTGCTAGAGGCAGCGGGAGCTACGAGCAGTACTTC